The 23 T cell receptor beta chains listed next were all sequenced from one sample in a study of blood T cell repertoires in COVID-19. The repertoire was sequenced with immunoSEQ multiplex PCR; TCRdb's copy has only in-frame clones and lacks some. The sample includes roughly 100,000 clones, around 87% of them seen just once. The sequenced sample was peripheral blood. The receptor source for this set is a woman under 40 with acute or convalescent COVID-19.

The chain joins TRBV4-1 to TRBJ1-2, with D tentatively TRBD1 (6 bases). The V end was cut by 6 bases, the J end by 8 bases, with 22 bases between. Germline V gene data show CDR1 as MGHRA and CDR2 as YSYEKL. The CDR3 runs 15 residues. As DNA, the CDR3 is TGCGCCAGCAGGCCTACCTTCAAGGACAGTCTCGGCTACACCTTC. As protein: CASRPTFKDSLGYTF.

The chain carries TRBV18 and TRBJ2-3; D perhaps matches TRBD1 (5 bases). Germline values: CDR1 KGHSH, CDR2 LQKENI. Trimming left V 1 base short and J 2 bases short, with 13 bases between. This CDR3 contains 16 residues. This chain's CDR3 is CASSPLGDKTTDTQYF. As DNA, the CDR3 is TGTGCCAGCTCACCACTAGGGGATAAGACCACAGATACGCAGTATTTT.

As for this clone: The junction does not match germline at one end; this may be a read error. The gene calls are TRBV11-3 and TRBJ2-1; D perhaps matches TRBD2 (6 bases). The CDR3 sequence is 15 residues long. Germline values: CDR1 SGHNT, CDR2 YENEEA. In DNA form, the CDR3 reads TGTGCCAGCAGCCTCCGGGGACTTTCCTTCAATGAGCAGTTCTTC. Protein: CASSLRGLSFNEQFF.

The V gene is TRBV6-5, the J gene TRBJ1-2, with TRBD1 matching 7 bases. This CDR3 has 15 residues. CDR1 is MNHEY, CDR2 SVGAGI, per germline. With V trimmed by 7 bases and J by 0 bases, 8 bases remained unmatched. The CDR3 bases are TGTGCCAGCACCCTGAGGGGGCTAGCTAACTATGGCTACACCTTC. Its protein product is CASTLRGLANYGYTF.

The chain uses TRBV27 and TRBJ1-2; D not certain. CDR3 size: 18 residues. Germline CDR1 reads MNHEY; CDR2 reads SMNVEV (reference sequence). Between the trimmed V and J ends, which lost 7 bases and 0 bases, there was a span of 24 bases. The CDR3 region is CASTQIRGGKPANYGYTF. The CDR3, as DNA: TGTGCCAGCACCCAGATCCGGGGAGGAAAACCAGCTAACTATGGCTACACCTTC.

The V gene is TRBV7-2, the J gene TRBJ2-7; 7 bases match TRBD2. The V gene's germline CDR1 is SGHTA and CDR2 FQGNSA. Losses at the gene ends were 5 bases for V and 2 bases for J; bases not matched to a gene: 6. The CDR3 consists of 14 residues. The CDR3 DNA reads as TGTGCCAGCAGCCCAGCGGGGAGACCCTACGAGCAGTACTTC. Encoded protein: CASSPAGRPYEQYF. Combining the CDR3 with reference TRBV7-2 and TRBJ2-7 gives the whole variable domain GAGVSQSPSNKVTEKGKDVELRCDPISGHTALYWYRQSLGQGLEFLIYFQGNSAPDKSGLPSDRFSAERTGGSVSTLTIQRTQQEDSAVYLCASSPAGRPYEQYFGPGTRLTVT.

V usage is TRBV28 and J usage is TRBJ2-5; D unclear. This CDR3 spans 12 amino acids. V lost 1 base to trimming and J lost 3 bases, with 3 bases between them. Germline V CDR1 and CDR2: MDHEN, SYDVKM. Here the CDR3 reads CASSLFEETQYF. The CDR3, as DNA: TGTGCCAGCAGTTTATTCGAAGAGACCCAGTACTTC.

The CDR3 coding sequence is TGTGCCACCAGCAAGGACAGGGAGGGGGCGAAACTGTTTTTT. This codes for CATSKDREGAKLFF. The V and J genes are TRBV15 and TRBJ1-4, with 8 positions matching TRBD1. This CDR3 comprises 14 residues. Per germline, CDR1 LNHNV and CDR2 YYDKDF (reference sequence). After removal of 4 bases from V and 11 bases from J, the junction contained 9 bases not matched to a gene.

The V and J genes are TRBV14 and TRBJ1-1, with unresolved D. This CDR3 comprises 13 residues. Trimming removed 1 base from V and 10 bases from J, with 13 bases in between. Germline CDR1 reads SGHDN; CDR2 reads FVKESK. CDR3 nucleotide sequence: TGTGCCAGCAGCCAAGGGCCACTACTAGGAGCTTTCTTT. Protein product: CASSQGPLLGAFF.

V usage is TRBV2 and J usage is TRBJ2-1; a possible D gene is TRBD2 (7 bases). There are 17 residues in the CDR3. CDR1 and CDR2 (germline): SNHLY, FYNNEI. V was pared by 4 bases and J by 0 bases, with 16 bases between. The CDR3 DNA is TGTGCCAGCAGTGTCGAGGGGGGGGCCCTCTCCTACAATGAGCAGTTCTTC. Translated, it gives CASSVEGGALSYNEQFF.

V is TRBV7-2 and J is TRBJ1-4; D is undetermined. CDR1 and CDR2 from the germline V gene are SGHTA and FQGNSA. This CDR3 has 11 residues. V lost 4 bases, J lost 7 bases, and 4 bases lay in between. CDR3 nucleotide sequence: TGTGCCAGCAGCTCGGGTGAAAAACTGTTTTTT. Translating it yields CASSSGEKLFF.

The V gene is TRBV5-1, the J gene TRBJ2-3, with 9 bases identical to TRBD2. The CDR3 totals 14 residues. The J segment lost 4 bases and the V segment lost 8 bases, leaving 8 bases of the junction unmatched. Per germline, CDR1 SGHRS and CDR2 YFSETQ. The CDR3 DNA follows: TGCGCCAGTGCCAGCGGGGGGCCATCAGATACGCAGTATTTT. It yields the protein CASASGGPSDTQYF.

The rearrangement links TRBV7-9 to TRBJ1-4; 9 nucleotides line up with TRBD1. The length of the CDR3 is 15 residues. V gave up 5 bases and J gave up 5 bases; unmatched junction bases: 6. Germline CDR1 is SEHNR and CDR2 is FQNEAQ (reference sequence). The CDR3 loop reads CASSHSGQGNEKLFF. The CDR3 DNA sequence: TGTGCCAGCAGCCACTCGGGACAGGGCAATGAAAAACTGTTTTTT.

This clone was seen just once. The genes are TRBV11-2 and TRBJ1-2; the match to TRBD1 covers 10 bases. The CDR3 totals 18 residues. CDR1 and CDR2 from the germline V gene are SGHAT and FQNNGV. V trimming: 1 base; J trimming: 7 bases; junction bases outside the gene matches: 15. The CDR3 DNA follows: TGTGCCAGCAGCTTAGCGGTCGGGACAGGGGCCCACCTCTCTGGCTACACCTTC. It specifies CASSLAVGTGAHLSGYTF.

This clone was detected a few times. This chain joins TRBV19 and TRBJ2-2; 7 bases align to TRBD2. Germline V gene lookup returns CDR1 LNHDA and CDR2 SQIVND (reference sequence). The V and J ends lost 2 bases and 4 bases, in that order; junction bases with no gene match: 7. CDR3 length: 16 amino acids. CDR3 residues: CASSILASGSTGELFF. The DNA for the CDR3 is TGTGCCAGTAGTATATTGGCTAGCGGAAGCACCGGGGAGCTGTTTTTT.

This chain links TRBV5-6 with TRBJ1-4, with 10 bases aligning to TRBD1. This CDR3 spans 15 amino acids. CDR1 is SGHDT and CDR2 is YYEEEE in the germline V gene. The V gene end was trimmed by 3 bases and the J gene end by 8 bases; junction bases not matched to a gene: 7. Here the CDR3 DNA reads TGTGCCAGCAGCTCTTCACCGGGACAGGGGGAAAAACTGTTTTTT. This encodes CASSSSPGQGEKLFF.

This chain joins TRBV5-6 and TRBJ1-1, with 8 bases lining up with TRBD1. The CDR3 consists of 18 residues. In germline, CDR1 is SGHDT, CDR2 YYEEEE. V lost 3 bases and J lost 5; bases outside the gene matches: 18. CDR3 sequence reads: CASSSTRGQGFGVTEAFF. DNA of the CDR3: TGTGCCAGCAGCTCCACCCGCGGACAGGGATTTGGGGTGACTGAAGCTTTCTTT.

The chain employs TRBV6-5 and TRBJ1-1; tentatively, D is TRBD1 (5 bases). This CDR3 has 14 residues. Deletions cut 1 base from V and 1 base from J, with 7 bases between. The germline CDR1 and CDR2 sequences are MNHEY and SVGAGI. CDR3 sequence reads: CASSYFTGNTEAFF. CDR3 nucleotides: TGTGCCAGCAGTTACTTTACAGGGAACACTGAAGCTTTCTTT.

The CDR3 DNA reads TGCGCCAGCAAAGGGGGTATCTCTAGCACAGATACGCAGTATTTT. Residues: CASKGGISSTDTQYF. The rearrangement uses TRBV5-1 and TRBJ2-3; possible D gene TRBD1, 6 bases. CDR1 is SGHRS and CDR2 is YFSETQ in the germline V gene. The V end lost 6 bases, the J end lost 0 bases, and 14 bases lay between the germline ends. CDR3 length: 15 amino acids.

The rearrangement links TRBV11-2 to TRBJ2-7; possible D gene TRBD1, 6 bases. The CDR3 consists of 13 residues. Per the germline V gene, CDR1 is SGHAT and CDR2 is FQNNGV. V lost 0 bases and J lost 5, with 8 bases in between. The CDR3 spells CASSLDRTDEQYF. The CDR3 nucleotides read TGTGCCAGCAGCTTAGATCGGACAGACGAGCAGTACTTC.

The chain links TRBV13 to TRBJ1-4; a weak D match, TRBD1 (6 bases). Germline V gene data show CDR1 as PRHDT and CDR2 as FYEKMQ (reference sequence). CDR3 length: 15 amino acids. V lost 3 bases and J lost 1, with 9 bases in between. The CDR3: CASSLGAITNEKLFF. CDR3 bases: TGTGCCAGCAGCTTGGGGGCCATAACTAATGAAAAACTGTTTTTT.

The chain couples TRBV5-1 to TRBJ2-3; D perhaps matches TRBD1 (6 bases). This CDR3 comprises 16 residues. Germline CDR1 is SGHRS and CDR2 is YFSETQ. Trimming cost V 2 bases and J 0 bases, with 13 bases left between them. The CDR3 DNA follows: TGCGCCAGCAGCTTTGGACAGTGGTATAGCACAGATACGCAGTATTTT. Translating it yields CASSFGQWYSTDTQYF.

The chain joins TRBV19 to TRBJ1-3, with D possibly TRBD1 on 6 matching bases. V lost 6 bases to trimming and J lost 7 bases, with 22 bases between them. The CDR3 consists of 16 residues. The germline V gene encodes CDR1 LNHDA and CDR2 SQIVND (reference sequence). The DNA of the CDR3 is TGTGCCAGTAGGTGGCCGGGACACCAGAACGGGAACACCATATATTTT. Amino acid sequence: CASRWPGHQNGNTIYF.